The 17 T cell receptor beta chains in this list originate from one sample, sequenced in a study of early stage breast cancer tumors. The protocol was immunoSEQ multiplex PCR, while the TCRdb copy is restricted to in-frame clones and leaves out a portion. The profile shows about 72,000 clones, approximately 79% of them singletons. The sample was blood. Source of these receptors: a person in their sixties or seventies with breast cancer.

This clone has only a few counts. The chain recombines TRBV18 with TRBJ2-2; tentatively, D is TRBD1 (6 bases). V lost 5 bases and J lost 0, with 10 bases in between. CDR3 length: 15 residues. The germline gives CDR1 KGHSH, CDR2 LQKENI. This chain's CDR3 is CASSSDSANTGELFF. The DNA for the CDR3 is TGTGCCAGCTCATCGGACAGCGCGAACACCGGGGAGCTGTTTTTT. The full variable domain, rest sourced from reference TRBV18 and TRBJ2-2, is NAGVMQNPRHLVRRRGQEARLRCSPMKGHSHVYWYRQLPEEGLKFMVYLQKENIIDESGMPKERFSAEFPKEGPSILRIQQVVRGDSAAYFCASSSDSANTGELFFGEGSRLTVL.

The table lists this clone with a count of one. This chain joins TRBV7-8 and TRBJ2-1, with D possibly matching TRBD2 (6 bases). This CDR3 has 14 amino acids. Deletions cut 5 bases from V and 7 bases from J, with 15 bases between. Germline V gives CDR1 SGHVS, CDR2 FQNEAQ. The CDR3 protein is CASSRRDSLNEQFF. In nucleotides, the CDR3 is TGTGCCAGCAGCAGGAGGGACTCCTTAAATGAGCAGTTCTTC.

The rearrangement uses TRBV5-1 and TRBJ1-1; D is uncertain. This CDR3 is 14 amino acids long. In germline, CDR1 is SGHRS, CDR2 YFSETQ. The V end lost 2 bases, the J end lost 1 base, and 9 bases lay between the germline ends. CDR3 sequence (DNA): TGCGCCAGCAGCTTAGGGTCGGGGAACACTGAAGCTTTCTTT. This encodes CASSLGSGNTEAFF.

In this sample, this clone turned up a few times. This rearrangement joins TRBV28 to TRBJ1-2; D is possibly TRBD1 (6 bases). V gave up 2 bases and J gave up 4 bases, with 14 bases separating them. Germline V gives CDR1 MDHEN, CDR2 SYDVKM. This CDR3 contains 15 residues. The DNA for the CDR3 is TGTGCCAGCAGTTTAAATAGGGGGTTGGGCTATGGCTACACCTTC. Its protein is CASSLNRGLGYGYTF.

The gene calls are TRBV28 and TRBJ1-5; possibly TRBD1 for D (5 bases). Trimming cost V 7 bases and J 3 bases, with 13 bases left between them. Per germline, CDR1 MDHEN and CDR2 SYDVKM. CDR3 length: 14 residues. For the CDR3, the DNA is TGTGCCAGCACCCCCGGCGGGGCCAATCAGCCCCAGCATTTT. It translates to CASTPGGANQPQHF. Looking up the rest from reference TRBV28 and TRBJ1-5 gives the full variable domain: DVKVTQSSRYLVKRTGEKVFLECVQDMDHENMFWYRQDPGLGLRLIYFSYDVKMKEKGDIPEGYSVSREKKERFSLILESASTNQTSMYLCASTPGGANQPQHFGDGTRLSIL.

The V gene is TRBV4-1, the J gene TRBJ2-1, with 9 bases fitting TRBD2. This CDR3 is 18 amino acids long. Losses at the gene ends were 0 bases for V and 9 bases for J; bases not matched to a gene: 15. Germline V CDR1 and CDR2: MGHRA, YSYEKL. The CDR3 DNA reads TGCGCCAGCAGCCAAGAATTCGGGACCCTAGCGGGGTTTACTGAGCAGTTCTTC. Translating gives CASSQEFGTLAGFTEQFF.

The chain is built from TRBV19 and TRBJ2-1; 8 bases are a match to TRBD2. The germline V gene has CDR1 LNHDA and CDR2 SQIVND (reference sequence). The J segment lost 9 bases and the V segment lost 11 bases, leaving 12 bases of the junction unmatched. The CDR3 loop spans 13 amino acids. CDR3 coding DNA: TGTGCCTCAAAGGTCGGGGGGGGTAGTGAGCAGTTCTTC. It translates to CASKVGGGSEQFF.

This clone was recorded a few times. The CDR3 spells CASSSTGGQGPYEQYF. CDR3 DNA: TGTGCCAGTAGTTCCACCGGGGGACAGGGTCCCTACGAGCAGTACTTC. The gene calls are TRBV19 and TRBJ2-7; TRBD1 aligns across 9 bases. The CDR3 is made up of 16 amino acids. Germline V CDR1 and CDR2: LNHDA, SQIVND (reference sequence). V lost 5 bases, J lost 2 bases, and 10 bases stayed unmatched.

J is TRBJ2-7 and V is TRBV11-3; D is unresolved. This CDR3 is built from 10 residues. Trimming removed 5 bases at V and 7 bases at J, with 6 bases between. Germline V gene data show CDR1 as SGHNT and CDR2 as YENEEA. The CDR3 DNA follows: TGTGCCAGCAGCCCGGAGGAGCAGTACTTC. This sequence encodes CASSPEEQYF. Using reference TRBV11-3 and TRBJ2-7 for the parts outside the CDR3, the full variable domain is EAGVVQSPRYKIIEKKQPVAFWCNPISGHNTLYWYLQNLGQGPELLIRYENEEAVDDSQLPKDRFSAERLKGVDSTLKIQPAELGDSAVYLCASSPEEQYFGPGTRLTVT.

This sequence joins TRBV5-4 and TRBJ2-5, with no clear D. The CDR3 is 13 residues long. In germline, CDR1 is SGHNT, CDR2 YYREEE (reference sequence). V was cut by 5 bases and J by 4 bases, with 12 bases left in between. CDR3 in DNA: TGTGCCAGCAGTTCGCAAGGGCCAGAGACCCAGTACTTC. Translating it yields CASSSQGPETQYF.

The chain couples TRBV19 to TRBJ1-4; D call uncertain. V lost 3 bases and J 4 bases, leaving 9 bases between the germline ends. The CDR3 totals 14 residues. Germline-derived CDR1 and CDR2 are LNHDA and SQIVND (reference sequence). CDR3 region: CASSIRTINEKLFF. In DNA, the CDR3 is TGTGCCAGTAGTATCAGGACGATTAATGAAAAACTGTTTTTT.

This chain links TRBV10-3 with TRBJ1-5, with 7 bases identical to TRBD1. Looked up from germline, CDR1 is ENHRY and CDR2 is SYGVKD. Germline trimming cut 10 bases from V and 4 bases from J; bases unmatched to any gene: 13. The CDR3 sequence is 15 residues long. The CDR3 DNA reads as TGTGCCACCGGATTAACAGGGGAATCGAATCAGCCCCAGCATTTT. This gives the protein CATGLTGESNQPQHF.

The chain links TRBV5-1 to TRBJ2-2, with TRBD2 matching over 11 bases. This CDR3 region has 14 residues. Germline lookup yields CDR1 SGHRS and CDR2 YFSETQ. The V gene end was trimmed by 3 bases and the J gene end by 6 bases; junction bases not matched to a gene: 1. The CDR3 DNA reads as TGCGCCAGCAGCTCGACTAGCGGGGCCGGGGAGCTGTTTTTT. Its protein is CASSSTSGAGELFF. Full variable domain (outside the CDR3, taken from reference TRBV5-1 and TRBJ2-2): KAGVTQTPRYLIKTRGQQVTLSCSPISGHRSVSWYQQTPGQGLQFLFEYFSETQRNKGNFPGRFSGRQFSNSRSEMNVSTLELGDSALYLCASSSTSGAGELFFGEGSRLTVL.

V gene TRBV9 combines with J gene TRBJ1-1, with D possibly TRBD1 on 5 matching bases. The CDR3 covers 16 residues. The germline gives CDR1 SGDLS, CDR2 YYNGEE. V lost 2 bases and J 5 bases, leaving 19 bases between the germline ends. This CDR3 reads CASSVVPSRGETEAFF. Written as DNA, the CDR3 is TGTGCCAGCAGCGTTGTCCCTTCGAGAGGGGAGACTGAAGCTTTCTTT. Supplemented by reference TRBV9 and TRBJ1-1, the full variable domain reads DSGVTQTPKHLITATGQRVTLRCSPRSGDLSVYWYQQSLDQGLQFLIQYYNGEERAKGNILERFSAQQFPDLHSELNLSSLELGDSALYFCASSVVPSRGETEAFFGQGTRLTVV.

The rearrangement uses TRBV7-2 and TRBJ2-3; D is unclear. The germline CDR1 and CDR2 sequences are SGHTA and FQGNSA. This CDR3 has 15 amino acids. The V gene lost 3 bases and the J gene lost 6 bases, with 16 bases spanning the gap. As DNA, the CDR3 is TGTGCCAGCAGCTTCAGATTTCTCAACTCCGATACGCAGTATTTT. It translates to CASSFRFLNSDTQYF.

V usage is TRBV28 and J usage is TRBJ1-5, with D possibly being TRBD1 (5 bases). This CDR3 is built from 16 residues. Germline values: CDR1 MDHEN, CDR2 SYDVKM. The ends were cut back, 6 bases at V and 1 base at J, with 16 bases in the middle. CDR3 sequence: CASSPGVGVSNQPQHF. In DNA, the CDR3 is TGTGCCAGCAGCCCGGGGGTAGGAGTGAGCAATCAGCCCCAGCATTTT.

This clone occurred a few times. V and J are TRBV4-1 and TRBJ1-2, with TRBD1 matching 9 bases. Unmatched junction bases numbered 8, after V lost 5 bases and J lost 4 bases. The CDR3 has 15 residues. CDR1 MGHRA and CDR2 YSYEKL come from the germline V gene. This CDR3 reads CASSSRDRGFYGYTF. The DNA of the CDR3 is TGCGCCAGCAGCTCCCGCGACAGGGGGTTCTATGGCTACACCTTC.